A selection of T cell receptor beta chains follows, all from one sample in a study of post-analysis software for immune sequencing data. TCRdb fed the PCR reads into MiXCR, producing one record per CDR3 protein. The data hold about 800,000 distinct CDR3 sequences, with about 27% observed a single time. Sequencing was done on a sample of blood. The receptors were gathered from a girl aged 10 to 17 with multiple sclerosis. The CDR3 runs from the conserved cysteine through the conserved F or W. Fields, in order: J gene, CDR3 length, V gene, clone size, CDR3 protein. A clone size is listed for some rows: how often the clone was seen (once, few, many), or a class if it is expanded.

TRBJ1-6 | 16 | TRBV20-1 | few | CGARDWGFGDNSPLHF
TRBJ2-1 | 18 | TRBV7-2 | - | CASSLALSSGSSYNEQFF
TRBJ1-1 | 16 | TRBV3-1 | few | CASQQDPGRMNTEAFF
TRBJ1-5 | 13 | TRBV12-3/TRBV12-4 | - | CASSLGVPQPQHF
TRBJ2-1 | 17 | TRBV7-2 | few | CASSYQGLAISYNEQFF
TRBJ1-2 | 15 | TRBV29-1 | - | CSVRFPVEKVRGYTF
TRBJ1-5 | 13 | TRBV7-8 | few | CASSLRGIQPQHF
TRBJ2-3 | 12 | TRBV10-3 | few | CAIRRPSDTQYF
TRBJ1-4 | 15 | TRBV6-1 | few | CASSEFQGRDEKLFF
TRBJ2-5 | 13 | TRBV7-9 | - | CASRDRDKETQYF
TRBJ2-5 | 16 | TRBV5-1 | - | CASSPQASRGQETQYF
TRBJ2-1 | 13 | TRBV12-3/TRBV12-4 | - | CASGPPMYNEQFF
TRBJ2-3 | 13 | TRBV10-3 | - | CAATEWSTDTQYF
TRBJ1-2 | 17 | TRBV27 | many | CASTSGPYAPGGYGYTF